The 24 T cell receptor beta chains listed next were all sequenced from one sample in a study of OX40 agonist ivuxolimab in advanced cancers. The data were produced by immunoSEQ multiplex PCR, yet TCRdb's version contains in-frame clones alone and is incomplete. The sample holds some 65,000 clones, 80% to 90% seen once. The source material was CD4+ or CD8+ T cells sorted from blood, sampled in a trial of the OX40 agonist ivuxolimab. These receptors were taken from an adult with an advanced solid tumor such as melanoma, head and neck, liver or kidney cancer.

The chain uses TRBV7-9 and TRBJ1-3; TRBD1 matches 7 bases. Unmatched junction bases numbered 5, after V lost 5 bases and J lost 4 bases. The germline gives CDR1 SEHNR, CDR2 FQNEAQ (reference sequence). This CDR3 spans 14 amino acids. CDR3 DNA sequence: TGTGCCAGCAGCCCTACAGGGGTGGGAAACACCATATATTTT. Translation gives CASSPTGVGNTIYF.

The sample holds one count of this clone. The rearrangement uses TRBV18 and TRBJ2-1; D might be TRBD1 or TRBD2, each matching 6 bases. CDR3 length equals 16 residues. Trimming took off 3 bases at V and 6 bases at J, with 18 bases between the two ends. Germline CDR1 KGHSH, CDR2 LQKENI. The DNA of the CDR3 is TGTGCCAGCTCACCCTTTAAGGGGGGCGTGGTCAATGAGCAGTTCTTC. It encodes CASSPFKGGVVNEQFF.

This clone has only one observation. The chain combines TRBV6-6 with TRBJ1-5, with D possibly matching TRBD1 (5 bases). With 5 bases removed from V and 2 bases from J, the gap between germline ends came to 7 bases. The CDR3 totals 13 residues. CDR1 and CDR2 (germline): MNHNY, SVGAGI (reference sequence). The DNA of the CDR3 is TGTGCCAGCAGTCGGGACGGCAATCAGCCCCAGCATTTT. This codes for CASSRDGNQPQHF.

The chain couples TRBV5-4 to TRBJ2-1; the match to TRBD2 covers 9 bases. With V trimmed by 0 bases and J by 7 bases, 5 bases remained unmatched. From germline, CDR1 is SGHNT and CDR2 YYREEE (reference sequence). The length of the CDR3 is 15 residues. The CDR3, as DNA: TGTGCCAGCAGCTTGGTCCTAGCGGGGATGAATGAGCAGTTCTTC. Protein product: CASSLVLAGMNEQFF.

This clone was recorded once. The V gene is TRBV5-4, the J gene TRBJ1-6; D is ambiguous. The V and J ends lost 0 bases and 2 bases respectively, with 3 bases between them. From germline, CDR1 is SGHNT and CDR2 YYREEE (reference sequence). This CDR3 is built from 14 residues. CDR3 coding DNA: TGTGCCAGCAGCTTGGTGGCCTATAATTCACCCCTCCACTTT. Its translation is CASSLVAYNSPLHF.

The chain combines TRBV9 with TRBJ2-1, with D maybe TRBD2 (5 bases). The CDR3 has 15 amino acids. Looked up from germline, CDR1 is SGDLS and CDR2 is YYNGEE. Trimming removed 3 bases from V and 3 bases from J, with 13 bases in between. The CDR3 region is CASSALGVYYNEQFF. The CDR3 bases are TGTGCCAGCAGCGCCCTCGGGGTATACTACAATGAGCAGTTCTTC. Using reference TRBV9 and TRBJ2-1 for the parts outside the CDR3, the full variable domain is DSGVTQTPKHLITATGQRVTLRCSPRSGDLSVYWYQQSLDQGLQFLIQYYNGEERAKGNILERFSAQQFPDLHSELNLSSLELGDSALYFCASSALGVYYNEQFFGPGTRLTVL.

The chain combines TRBV11-2 with TRBJ2-3; a weak D match, TRBD1 (6 bases). Per the germline V gene, CDR1 is SGHAT and CDR2 is FQNNGV. The CDR3 length is 17 residues. V was cut by 7 bases and J by 2 bases, with 22 bases left in between. The CDR3 here is CASNSLGRGRATDTQYF. The CDR3 nucleotides are TGTGCCAGCAACTCCCTCGGCAGGGGCAGAGCCACAGATACGCAGTATTTT.

This chain uses TRBV15 with TRBJ1-5; D remains unclear. V was cut by 0 bases and J by 5 bases, with 2 bases left in between. Germline-derived CDR1 and CDR2 are LNHNV and YYDKDF (reference sequence). The CDR3 length is 12 residues. The CDR3 DNA reads as TGTGCCACCAGCAGAGATTATCAGCCCCAGCATTTT. Translated: CATSRDYQPQHF. Full variable domain (missing parts from reference TRBV15 and TRBJ1-5): DAMVIQNPRYQVTQFGKPVTLSCSQTLNHNVMYWYQQKSSQAPKLLFHYYDKDFNNEADTPDNFQSRRPNTSFCFLDIRSPGLGDTAMYLCATSRDYQPQHFGDGTRLSIL.

The genes are TRBV10-1 and TRBJ1-6; D perhaps matches TRBD1 (5 bases). CDR1 is WNHNN and CDR2 is SYGVQD in the germline V gene (reference sequence). The length of the CDR3 is 15 residues. V was trimmed by 4 bases and J by 7 bases, leaving 14 bases between them. CDR3 residues: CASSGEGASNSPLHF. In nucleotides, the CDR3 is TGCGCCAGCAGTGGGGAAGGGGCTTCGAATTCACCCCTCCACTTT.

CDR3 in amino acids: CASSLGRERTLTMRGYTF. CDR3 in DNA: TGTGCCAGCAGCTTGGGGCGCGAACGGACGCTAACTATGAGAGGCTACACCTTC. The rearrangement joins TRBV5-6 to TRBJ1-2; D unclear. The CDR3 covers 18 residues. The V gene lost 0 bases and the J gene lost 8 bases, with 26 bases spanning the gap. CDR1 and CDR2 (germline): SGHDT, YYEEEE. The full variable domain, with the rest looked up from reference TRBV5-6 and TRBJ1-2, is DAGVTQSPTHLIKTRGQQVTLRCSPKSGHDTVSWYQQALGQGPQFIFQYYEEEERQRGNFPDRFSGHQFPNYSSELNVNALLLGDSALYLCASSLGRERTLTMRGYTFGSGTRLTVV.

The V call is TRBV7-8, the J call TRBJ2-3; D assignment may be TRBD1 or TRBD2 (5 bases each). Trimming took off 8 bases at V and 6 bases at J, with 9 bases between the two ends. CDR3 length: 11 amino acids. Germline V gives CDR1 SGHVS, CDR2 FQNEAQ. CDR3 loop: CASGREDTQYF. Written as DNA, the CDR3 is TGTGCCAGCGGCAGGGAGGATACGCAGTATTTT. The full variable domain, rest sourced from reference TRBV7-8 and TRBJ2-3, is GAGVSQSPRYKVAKRGQDVALRCDPISGHVSLFWYQQALGQGPEFLTYFQNEAQLDKSGLPSDRFFAERPEGSVSTLKIQRTQQEDSAVYLCASGREDTQYFGPGTRLTVL.

Here the CDR3 reads CASTDPSTDTQYF. The CDR3 nucleotides are TGTGCCAGCACCGACCCGAGCACAGATACGCAGTATTTT. The rearrangement joins TRBV2 to TRBJ2-3; no reliable D call. This CDR3 is 13 amino acids long. Trimming removed 7 bases from V and 0 bases from J, with 8 bases in between. Germline CDR1 reads SNHLY; CDR2 reads FYNNEI.

J is TRBJ2-2 and V is TRBV6-6; 8 bases agree with TRBD2. Germline loops: CDR1 MNHNY, CDR2 SVGAGI (reference sequence). The CDR3 sequence is 15 residues long. V shed 7 bases and J 1 base; nucleotides not matched to a gene: 5. CDR3 bases: TGTGCCAGCAAGAGAGCGGGGGTGAACACCGGGGAGCTGTTTTTT. It codes for CASKRAGVNTGELFF.

Written as DNA, the CDR3 is TGTGCCAGCAGCTCCATGGGGGGACCTGGAAACACCATATATTTT. Protein: CASSSMGGPGNTIYF. The chain employs TRBV5-4 and TRBJ1-3, with a weak D call TRBD1 (5 bases). Per the germline V gene, CDR1 is SGHNT and CDR2 is YYREEE (reference sequence). V was shortened by 3 bases and J by 2 bases, with 12 bases between the two germline ends. The CDR3 length is 15 residues.

The V and J genes are TRBV6-5 and TRBJ1-6; no clear D. This CDR3 has 16 residues. V was cut by 2 bases and J by 7 bases, with 15 bases left in between. Per the germline V gene, CDR1 is MNHEY and CDR2 is SVGAGI. In DNA, the CDR3 is TGTGCCAGCAGTTACCGCCCGGGCCAAAACAATTCACCCCTCCACTTT. It translates to CASSYRPGQNNSPLHF.

The V gene is TRBV7-3, the J gene TRBJ2-5, with a tentative D call TRBD1 (6 bases). The germline CDR1 and CDR2 sequences are SGHTA and FQGTGA. The CDR3 consists of 15 residues. V lost 0 bases to trimming and J lost 3 bases, with 11 bases between them. This CDR3 is CASSLTGAIEETQYF. The CDR3 DNA reads TGTGCCAGCAGCTTAACGGGGGCCATCGAAGAGACCCAGTACTTC.

The chain couples TRBV29-1 to TRBJ1-4, with a possible D match to TRBD1 (6 bases). CDR3 length: 13 amino acids. CDR1 is SQVTM and CDR2 is ANQGSEA in the germline V gene. Trimming took 4 bases from V and 8 from J, leaving 14 bases between them. The CDR3 nucleotides are TGCAGCGTTGCGAAGGGGGATAGAGAAAAACTGTTTTTT. The encoded protein is CSVAKGDREKLFF.

The J gene is TRBJ1-2, the V gene TRBV6-5; tentatively, D is TRBD1 (5 bases). Germline V gene data show CDR1 as MNHEY and CDR2 as SVGAGI. The V end lost 7 bases, the J end lost 6 bases, and 18 bases lay between the germline ends. The CDR3 is made up of 14 amino acids. CDR3 DNA: TGTGCCAGCACCGCGGACACGTTCGTGCATGGCTACACCTTC. Amino acid sequence: CASTADTFVHGYTF.

The chain combines TRBV13 with TRBJ1-2, with D unresolved. CDR3 length: 15 amino acids. Trimming pared 2 bases from V and 5 bases from J, leaving 15 bases between. Per germline, CDR1 PRHDT and CDR2 FYEKMQ (reference sequence). The CDR3 DNA reads as TGTGCCAGCAGCTTATGGGGAGGTAGTGGTTATGGCTACACCTTC. Encoded protein: CASSLWGGSGYGYTF. The full variable domain, with the rest looked up from reference TRBV13 and TRBJ1-2, is AAGVIQSPRHLIKEKRETATLKCYPIPRHDTVYWYQQGPGQDPQFLISFYEKMQSDKGSIPDRFSAQQFSDYHSELNMSSLELGDSALYFCASSLWGGSGYGYTFGSGTRLTVV.

The V call is TRBV19, the J call TRBJ2-5; D is tentatively TRBD1 or TRBD2 (5 bases each). Per germline, CDR1 LNHDA and CDR2 SQIVND (reference sequence). CDR3 length: 15 residues. The V gene lost 3 bases and the J gene lost 2 bases, with 13 bases spanning the gap. The CDR3 loop is CASSMPRGQQETQYF. CDR3 sequence (DNA): TGTGCCAGTAGTATGCCCCGGGGCCAACAAGAGACCCAGTACTTC.

The chain joins TRBV5-1 to TRBJ1-6; D remains unclear. Germline CDR1 SGHRS, CDR2 YFSETQ. Trimming stripped 0 bases from V and 0 bases from J, with 10 bases between. This CDR3 comprises 17 residues. The CDR3 reads CASSLEAGSSYNSPLHF. CDR3 nucleotide sequence: TGCGCCAGCAGCTTGGAGGCGGGAAGCTCCTATAATTCACCCCTCCACTTT.

Here the CDR3 reads CASKPRQDYNSPLHF. The DNA of the CDR3 is TGTGCCAGCAAACCCCGACAGGATTATAATTCACCCCTCCACTTT. The J gene is TRBJ1-6, the V gene TRBV27, with D tentatively TRBD1 (6 bases). CDR1 and CDR2 from the germline V gene are MNHEY and SMNVEV (reference sequence). V dropped 7 bases and J dropped 4 bases, with 14 bases sitting between them. This CDR3 has 15 residues.

The chain combines TRBV27 with TRBJ2-2; perhaps TRBD2 as D (7 bases). Germline loops: CDR1 MNHEY, CDR2 SMNVEV (reference sequence). This CDR3 spans 17 amino acids. V lost 2 bases and J 6 bases, leaving 19 bases between the germline ends. CDR3 sequence: CASSLISGEGRSGELFF. The DNA of the CDR3 is TGTGCCAGCAGTTTAATTTCAGGGGAGGGTCGTTCCGGGGAGCTGTTTTTT.

This chain uses TRBV6-5 with TRBJ2-3; tentatively, D is TRBD1 (7 bases). The CDR3 length is 15 residues. In germline, CDR1 is MNHEY, CDR2 SVGAGI. Trimming removed 2 bases from V and 4 bases from J, with 13 bases in between. For the CDR3, the DNA is TGTGCCAGCAGTTACAGGAGGGGGCGGTCAGATACGCAGTATTTT. It is translated as CASSYRRGRSDTQYF.